This T cell receptor beta chain is drawn from a study of blood T cell repertoires in COVID-19. The overall study: Whether acute or convalescent, the COVID-19 samples came from the United States, Italy and Spain.

From germline, CDR1 is MNHEY and CDR2 SVGAGI. Germline trimming cut 6 bases from V and 8 bases from J; bases unmatched to any gene: 9. This CDR3 is 15 amino acids long. Some clones are missing from TCRdb's copy, which holds only in-frame ones; the method was immunoSEQ multiplex PCR. The sample holds about 76,000 clones; around nine tenths are singletons and the top ten take 15% to 20%. The receptor was derived from a human donor in a cohort sampled during active COVID-19. The specimen was peripheral blood. The V call is TRBV6-5, the J call TRBJ2-3; 12 nucleotides agree with TRBD2. CDR3 DNA sequence: TGTGCCAGCAGCCCCCTAGCGGGAGGGCCAGGTACGCAGTATTTT. Encoded protein: CASSPLAGGPGTQYF.